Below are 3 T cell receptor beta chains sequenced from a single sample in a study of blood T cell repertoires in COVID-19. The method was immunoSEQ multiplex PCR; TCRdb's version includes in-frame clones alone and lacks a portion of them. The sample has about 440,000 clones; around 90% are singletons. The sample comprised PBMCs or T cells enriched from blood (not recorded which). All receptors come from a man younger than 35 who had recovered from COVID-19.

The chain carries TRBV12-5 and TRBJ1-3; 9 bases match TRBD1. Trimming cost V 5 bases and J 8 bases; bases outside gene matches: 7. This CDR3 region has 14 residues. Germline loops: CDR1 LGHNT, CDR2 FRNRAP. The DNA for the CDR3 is TGTGCTAGTGGTCCGGACAGGGGAGGATACACCATATATTTT. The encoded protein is CASGPDRGGYTIYF.

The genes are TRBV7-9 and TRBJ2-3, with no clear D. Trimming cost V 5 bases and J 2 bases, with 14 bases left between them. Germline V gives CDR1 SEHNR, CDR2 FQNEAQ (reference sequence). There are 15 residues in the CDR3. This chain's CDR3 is CASSLSALITDTQYF. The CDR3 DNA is TGTGCCAGCAGCCTAAGCGCCCTTATCACAGATACGCAGTATTTT.

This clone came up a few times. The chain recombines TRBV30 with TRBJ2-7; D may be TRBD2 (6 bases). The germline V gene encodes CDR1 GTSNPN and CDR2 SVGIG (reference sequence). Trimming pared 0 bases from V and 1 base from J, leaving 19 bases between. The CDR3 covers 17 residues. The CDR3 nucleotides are TGTGCCTGGAGTGTGTCCTTTTATAGGGGACTTTCCTACGAGCAGTACTTC. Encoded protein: CAWSVSFYRGLSYEQYF.